This T cell receptor beta chain stems from a study of a mutant IDH1 vaccine in newly diagnosed glioma. Whole-study context: Pretreatment consisted of radiotherapy, temozolomide, or both, with most receiving both.

There are 17 residues in the CDR3. CDR1 and CDR2 from the germline V gene are SGHTA and FQGNSA. Losses at the gene ends were 4 bases for V and 4 bases for J; bases not matched to a gene: 9. Findings of the study overall: Among top peripheral T cell clonotypes, changes seemed unrelated to pseudoprogression. Evidence of vaccine-induced immune responses was documented in over 85% of patients.

About this clone: No antigen is known for it.

Stated time point: baseline, week 1 (first vaccination visit). Treatment specified: pre-vaccination baseline after standard-of-care therapy. The repertoire was sequenced with immunoSEQ multiplex PCR; TCRdb's copy has only in-frame clones and lacks some. Among about 59,000 clones, about nine tenths were seen once, and the ten largest hold 2.6%. This receptor was obtained from a man aged 45-65 years with glioma. The sequences come from PBMCs, collected from a glioma patient treated with radiotherapy, temozolomide or both. The chain uses TRBV7-2 and TRBJ2-3; 12 bases are shared with TRBD1. CDR3 sequence reads: CASSWSGTGGRADTQYF. The CDR3 DNA is TGTGCCAGCAGCTGGTCCGGGACAGGGGGCAGGGCAGATACGCAGTATTTT.